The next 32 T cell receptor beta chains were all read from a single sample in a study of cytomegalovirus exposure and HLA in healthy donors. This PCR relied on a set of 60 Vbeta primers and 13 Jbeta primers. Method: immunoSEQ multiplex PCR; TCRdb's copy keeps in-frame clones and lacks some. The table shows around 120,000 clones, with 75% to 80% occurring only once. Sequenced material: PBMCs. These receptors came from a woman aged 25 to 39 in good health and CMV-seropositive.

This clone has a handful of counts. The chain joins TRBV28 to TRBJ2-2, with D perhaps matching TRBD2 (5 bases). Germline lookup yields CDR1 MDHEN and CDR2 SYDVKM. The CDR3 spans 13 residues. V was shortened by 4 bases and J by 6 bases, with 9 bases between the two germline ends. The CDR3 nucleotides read TGTGCCAGCAGTTGGGGAGTTCCCGGGGAGCTGTTTTTT. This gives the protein CASSWGVPGELFF.

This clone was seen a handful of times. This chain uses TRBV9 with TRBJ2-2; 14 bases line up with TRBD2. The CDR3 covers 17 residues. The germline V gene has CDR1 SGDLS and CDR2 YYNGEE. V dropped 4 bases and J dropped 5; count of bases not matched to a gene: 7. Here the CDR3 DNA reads TGTGCCAGCAGCTTGGGGGGACTAGCGGGGGTTACCGGGGAGCTGTTTTTT. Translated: CASSLGGLAGVTGELFF.

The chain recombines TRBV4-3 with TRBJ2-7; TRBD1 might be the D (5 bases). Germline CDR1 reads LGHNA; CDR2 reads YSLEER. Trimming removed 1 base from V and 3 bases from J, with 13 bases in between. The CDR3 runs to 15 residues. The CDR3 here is CASSQVLQANYEQYF. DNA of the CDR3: TGCGCCAGCAGCCAAGTTCTACAGGCCAACTACGAGCAGTACTTC.

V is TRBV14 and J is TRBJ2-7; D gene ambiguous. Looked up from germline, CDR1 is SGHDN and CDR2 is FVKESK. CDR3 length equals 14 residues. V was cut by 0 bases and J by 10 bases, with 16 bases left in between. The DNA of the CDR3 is TGTGCCAGCAGCCAAGACCCCTCCAGCGTTGATCAGTACTTC. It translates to CASSQDPSSVDQYF.

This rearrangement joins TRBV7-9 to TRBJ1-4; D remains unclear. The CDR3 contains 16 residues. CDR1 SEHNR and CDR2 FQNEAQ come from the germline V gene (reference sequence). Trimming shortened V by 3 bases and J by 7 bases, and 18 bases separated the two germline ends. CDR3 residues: CASSFPQEDGGEKLFF. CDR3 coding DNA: TGTGCCAGCAGCTTCCCCCAGGAGGATGGTGGTGAAAAACTGTTTTTT. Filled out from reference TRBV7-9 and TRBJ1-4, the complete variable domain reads DTGVSQNPRHKITKRGQNVTFRCDPISEHNRLYWYRQTLGQGPEFLTYFQNEAQLEKSRLLSDRFSAERPKGSFSTLEIQRTEQGDSAMYLCASSFPQEDGGEKLFFGSGTQLSVL.

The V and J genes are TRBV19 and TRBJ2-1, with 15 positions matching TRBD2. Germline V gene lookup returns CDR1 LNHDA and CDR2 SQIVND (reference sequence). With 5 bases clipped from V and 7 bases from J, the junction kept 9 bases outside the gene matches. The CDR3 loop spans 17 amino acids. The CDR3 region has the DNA TGTGCCAGTAGTTCCCGGACTAGCGGGGGGGCCCGAAATGAGCAGTTCTTC. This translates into CASSSRTSGGARNEQFF.

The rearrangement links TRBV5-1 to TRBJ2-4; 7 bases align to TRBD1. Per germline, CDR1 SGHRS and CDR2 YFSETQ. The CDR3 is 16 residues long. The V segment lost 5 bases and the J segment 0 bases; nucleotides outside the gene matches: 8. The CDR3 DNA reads TGCGCCAGCAGACCGGGACAGCCCCTAGCCAAAAACATTCAGTACTTC. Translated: CASRPGQPLAKNIQYF.

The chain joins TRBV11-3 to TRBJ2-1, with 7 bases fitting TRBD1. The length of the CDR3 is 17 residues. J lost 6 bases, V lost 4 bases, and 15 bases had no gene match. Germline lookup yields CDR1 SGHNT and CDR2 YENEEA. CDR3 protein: CASSSPDRDRKSNEQFF. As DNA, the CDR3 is TGTGCCAGCAGCTCTCCTGACCGGGACAGAAAATCCAATGAGCAGTTCTTC.

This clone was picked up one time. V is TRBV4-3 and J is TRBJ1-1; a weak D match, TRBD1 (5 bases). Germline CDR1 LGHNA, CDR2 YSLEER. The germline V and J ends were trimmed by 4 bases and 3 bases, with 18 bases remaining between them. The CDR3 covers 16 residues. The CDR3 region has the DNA TGCGCCAGCAGCCCAGGGCGGACGGCGGGGGACACTGAAGCTTTCTTT. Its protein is CASSPGRTAGDTEAFF.

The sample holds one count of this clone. The DNA for the CDR3 is TGTGCCAGCAGTTTATGGTCCTCACAGGGGAAGCAGTACTTC. This sequence encodes CASSLWSSQGKQYF. The V and J genes are TRBV28 and TRBJ2-7, with TRBD1 identical over 7 bases. With 0 bases clipped from V and 8 bases from J, the junction kept 7 bases outside the gene matches. Germline CDR1 and CDR2: MDHEN and SYDVKM. There are 14 residues in the CDR3.

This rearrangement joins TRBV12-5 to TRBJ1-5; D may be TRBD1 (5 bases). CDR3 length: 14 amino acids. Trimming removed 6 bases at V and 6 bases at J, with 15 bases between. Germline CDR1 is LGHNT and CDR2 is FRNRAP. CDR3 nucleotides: TGTGCTAGTGGCCCGGGGGGTCTGAGTCAGCCCCAGCATTTT. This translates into CASGPGGLSQPQHF.

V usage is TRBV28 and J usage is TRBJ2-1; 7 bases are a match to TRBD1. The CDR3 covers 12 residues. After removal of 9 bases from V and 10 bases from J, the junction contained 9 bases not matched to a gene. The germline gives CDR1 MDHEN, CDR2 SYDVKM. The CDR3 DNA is TGTGCCAGTAGGGGGCTTTTGGTAGAGCAGTTCTTC. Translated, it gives CASRGLLVEQFF.

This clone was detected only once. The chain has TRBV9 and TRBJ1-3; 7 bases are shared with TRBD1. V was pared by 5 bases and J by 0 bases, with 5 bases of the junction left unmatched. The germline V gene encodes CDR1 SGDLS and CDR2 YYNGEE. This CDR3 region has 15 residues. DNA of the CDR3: TGTGCCAGCAGTCCGGGACAGAGCTCTGGAAACACCATATATTTT. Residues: CASSPGQSSGNTIYF.

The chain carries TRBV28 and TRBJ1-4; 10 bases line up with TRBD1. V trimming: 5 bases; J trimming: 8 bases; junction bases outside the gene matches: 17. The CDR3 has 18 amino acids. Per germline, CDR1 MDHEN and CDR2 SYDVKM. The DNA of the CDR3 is TGTGCCAGCAGTCTAGCAGGGGGGGCGGGGACAGGGGCCGAAAAACTGTTTTTT. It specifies CASSLAGGAGTGAEKLFF.

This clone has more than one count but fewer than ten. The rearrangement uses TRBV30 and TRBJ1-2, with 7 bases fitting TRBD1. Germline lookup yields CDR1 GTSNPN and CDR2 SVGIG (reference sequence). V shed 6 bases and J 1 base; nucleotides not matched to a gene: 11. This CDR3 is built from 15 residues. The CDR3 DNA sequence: TGTGCCTGCCGGCCTTGGGGACAGAGTAACTATGGCTACACCTTC. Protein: CACRPWGQSNYGYTF.

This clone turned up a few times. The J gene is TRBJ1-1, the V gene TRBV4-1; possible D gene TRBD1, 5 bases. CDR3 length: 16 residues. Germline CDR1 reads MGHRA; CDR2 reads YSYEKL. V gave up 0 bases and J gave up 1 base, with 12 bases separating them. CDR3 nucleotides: TGCGCCAGCAGCCAAGAGGTGGGGCAGGCGAACACTGAAGCTTTCTTT. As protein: CASSQEVGQANTEAFF.

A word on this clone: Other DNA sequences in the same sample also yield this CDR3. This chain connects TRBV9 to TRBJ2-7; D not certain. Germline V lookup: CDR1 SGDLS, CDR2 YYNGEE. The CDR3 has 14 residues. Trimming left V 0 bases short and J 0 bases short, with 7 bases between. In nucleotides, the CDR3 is TGTGCCAGCAGCGTAGGTACAAACTCCTACGAGCAGTACTTC. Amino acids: CASSVGTNSYEQYF.

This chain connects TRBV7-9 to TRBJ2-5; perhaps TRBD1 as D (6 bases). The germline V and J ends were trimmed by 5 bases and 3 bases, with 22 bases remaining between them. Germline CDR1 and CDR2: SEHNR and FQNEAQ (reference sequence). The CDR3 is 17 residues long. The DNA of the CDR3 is TGTGCCAGCAGCCCCCCTCAAAAACAGGGTTGGGAAGAGACCCAGTACTTC. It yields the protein CASSPPQKQGWEETQYF.

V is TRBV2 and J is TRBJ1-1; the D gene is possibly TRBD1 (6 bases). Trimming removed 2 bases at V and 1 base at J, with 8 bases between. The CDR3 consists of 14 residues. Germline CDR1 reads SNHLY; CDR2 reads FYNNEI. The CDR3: CASSETGWNTEAFF. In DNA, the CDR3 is TGTGCCAGCAGTGAAACAGGGTGGAACACTGAAGCTTTCTTT.

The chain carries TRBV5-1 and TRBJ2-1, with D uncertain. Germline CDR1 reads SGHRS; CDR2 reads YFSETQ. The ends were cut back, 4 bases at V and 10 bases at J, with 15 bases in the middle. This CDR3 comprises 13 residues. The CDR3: CASSPETLGEQFF. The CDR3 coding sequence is TGCGCCAGCAGCCCGGAGACCCTAGGCGAGCAGTTCTTC. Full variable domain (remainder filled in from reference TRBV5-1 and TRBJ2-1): KAGVTQTPRYLIKTRGQQVTLSCSPISGHRSVSWYQQTPGQGLQFLFEYFSETQRNKGNFPGRFSGRQFSNSRSEMNVSTLELGDSALYLCASSPETLGEQFFGPGTRLTVL.

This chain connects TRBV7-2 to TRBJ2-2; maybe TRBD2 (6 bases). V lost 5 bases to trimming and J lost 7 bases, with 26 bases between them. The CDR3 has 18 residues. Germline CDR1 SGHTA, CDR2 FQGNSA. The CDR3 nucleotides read TGTGCCAGCAGCCAAGCCCGTCGGGCGGGGAGTAAGTTCGGGGAGCTGTTTTTT. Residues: CASSQARRAGSKFGELFF.

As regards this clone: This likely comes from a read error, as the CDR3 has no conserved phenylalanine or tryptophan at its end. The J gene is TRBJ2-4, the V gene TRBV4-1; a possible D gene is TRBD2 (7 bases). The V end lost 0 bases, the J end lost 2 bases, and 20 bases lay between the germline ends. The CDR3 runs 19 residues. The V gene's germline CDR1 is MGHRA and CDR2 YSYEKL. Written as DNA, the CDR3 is TGCGCCAGCAGCCAAGATGGGGGGGCTCGGGGGCCAACCAAAAACATTCAGTACCTC. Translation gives CASSQDGGARGPTKNIQYL.

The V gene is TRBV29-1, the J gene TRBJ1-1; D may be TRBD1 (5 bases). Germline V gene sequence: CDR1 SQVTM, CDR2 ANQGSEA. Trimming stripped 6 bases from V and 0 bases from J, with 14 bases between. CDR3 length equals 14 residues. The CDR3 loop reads CSVKGLGMNTEAFF. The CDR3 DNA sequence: TGCAGCGTAAAGGGGTTGGGTATGAACACTGAAGCTTTCTTT.

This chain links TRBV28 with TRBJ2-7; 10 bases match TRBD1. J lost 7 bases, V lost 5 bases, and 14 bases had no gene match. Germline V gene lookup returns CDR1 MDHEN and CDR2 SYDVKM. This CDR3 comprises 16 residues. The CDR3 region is CASSPAYGTGEREQYF. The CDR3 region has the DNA TGTGCCAGCAGTCCCGCGTACGGGACAGGGGAGAGGGAGCAGTACTTC. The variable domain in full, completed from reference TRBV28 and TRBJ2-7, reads DVKVTQSSRYLVKRTGEKVFLECVQDMDHENMFWYRQDPGLGLRLIYFSYDVKMKEKGDIPEGYSVSREKKERFSLILESASTNQTSMYLCASSPAYGTGEREQYFGPGTRLTVT.

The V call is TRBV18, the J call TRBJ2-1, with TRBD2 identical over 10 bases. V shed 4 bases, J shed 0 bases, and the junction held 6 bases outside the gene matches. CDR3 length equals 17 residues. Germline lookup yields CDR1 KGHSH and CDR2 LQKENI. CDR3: CASSRIAGGSSYNEQFF. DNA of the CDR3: TGTGCCAGCTCACGAATAGCGGGGGGCAGCTCCTACAATGAGCAGTTCTTC.

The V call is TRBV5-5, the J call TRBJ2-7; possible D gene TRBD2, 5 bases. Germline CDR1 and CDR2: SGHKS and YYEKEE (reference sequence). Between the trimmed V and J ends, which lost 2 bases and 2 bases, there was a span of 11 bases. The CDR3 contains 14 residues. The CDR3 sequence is CASSFSAGAYEQYF. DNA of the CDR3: TGTGCCAGCAGCTTTAGCGCCGGGGCCTACGAGCAGTACTTC.

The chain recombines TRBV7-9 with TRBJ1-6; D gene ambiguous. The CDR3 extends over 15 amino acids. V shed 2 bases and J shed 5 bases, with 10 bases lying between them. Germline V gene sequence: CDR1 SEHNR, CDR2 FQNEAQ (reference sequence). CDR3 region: CASSLTGSHNSPLHF. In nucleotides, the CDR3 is TGTGCCAGCAGCTTAACGGGATCCCATAATTCACCCCTCCACTTT. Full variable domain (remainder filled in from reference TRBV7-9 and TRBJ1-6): DTGVSQNPRHKITKRGQNVTFRCDPISEHNRLYWYRQTLGQGPEFLTYFQNEAQLEKSRLLSDRFSAERPKGSFSTLEIQRTEQGDSAMYLCASSLTGSHNSPLHFGNGTRLTVT.

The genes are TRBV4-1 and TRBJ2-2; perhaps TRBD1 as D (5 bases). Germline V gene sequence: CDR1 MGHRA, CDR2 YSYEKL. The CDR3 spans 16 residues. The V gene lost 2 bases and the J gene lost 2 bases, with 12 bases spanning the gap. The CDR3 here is CASSQRTFLNTGELFF. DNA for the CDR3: TGCGCCAGCAGCCAAAGGACATTCCTAAACACCGGGGAGCTGTTTTTT.

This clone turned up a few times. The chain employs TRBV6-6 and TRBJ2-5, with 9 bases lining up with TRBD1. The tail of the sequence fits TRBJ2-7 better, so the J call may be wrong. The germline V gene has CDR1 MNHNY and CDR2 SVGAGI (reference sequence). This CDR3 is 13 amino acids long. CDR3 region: CASRTGDSYEQYF. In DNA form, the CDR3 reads TGTGCCAGCCGGACAGGGGACTCCTACGAGCAGTACTTC.

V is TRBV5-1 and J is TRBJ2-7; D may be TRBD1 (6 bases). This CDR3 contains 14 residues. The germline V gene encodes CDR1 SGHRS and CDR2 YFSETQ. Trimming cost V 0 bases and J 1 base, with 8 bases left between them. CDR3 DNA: TGCGCCAGCAGCTTGGACAGGGTGTCCTACGAGCAGTACTTC. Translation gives CASSLDRVSYEQYF. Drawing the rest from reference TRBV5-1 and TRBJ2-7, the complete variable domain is KAGVTQTPRYLIKTRGQQVTLSCSPISGHRSVSWYQQTPGQGLQFLFEYFSETQRNKGNFPGRFSGRQFSNSRSEMNVSTLELGDSALYLCASSLDRVSYEQYFGPGTRLTVT.

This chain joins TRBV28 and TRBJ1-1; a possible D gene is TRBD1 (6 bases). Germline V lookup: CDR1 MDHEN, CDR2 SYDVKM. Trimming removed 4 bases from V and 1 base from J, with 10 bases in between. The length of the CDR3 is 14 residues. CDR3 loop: CASSSWTENTEAFF. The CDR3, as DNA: TGTGCCAGCAGTTCGTGGACAGAGAACACTGAAGCTTTCTTT.

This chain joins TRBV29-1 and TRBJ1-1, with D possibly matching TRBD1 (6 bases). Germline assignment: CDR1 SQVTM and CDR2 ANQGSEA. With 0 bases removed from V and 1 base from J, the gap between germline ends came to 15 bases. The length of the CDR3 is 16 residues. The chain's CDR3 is CSVEDPSSDRNTEAFF. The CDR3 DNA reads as TGCAGCGTTGAAGATCCTTCTTCGGACAGGAACACTGAAGCTTTCTTT. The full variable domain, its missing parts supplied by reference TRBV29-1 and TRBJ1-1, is SAVISQKPSRDICQRGTSLTIQCQVDSQVTMMFWYRQQPGQSLTLIATANQGSEATYESGFVIDKFPISRPNLTFSTLTVSNMSPEDSSIYLCSVEDPSSDRNTEAFFGQGTRLTVV.